The rows below give T cell receptor beta chains drawn from one sample of a study of beta chain features in type 1 diabetes. Some clones are missing from TCRdb's copy, which holds only in-frame ones; the method was immunoSEQ multiplex PCR. The top ten hold 0.09% to 0.15% of the sample, which has around 690,000 clones, 9.5% to 15% seen once. Sequencing was performed on naive CD4+ T cells from blood. The receptors originated from a man aged 25 to 40 with type 1 diabetes. CDR3s include the opening cysteine and the closing phenylalanine or tryptophan. The order of the fields is clone size, D gene, J gene, V gene, CDR3 DNA, CDR3 protein. D genes are given only for firm matches. Not every row has a clone size; where given, it reads once, few, many or a size class.

.	TRBD1	TRBJ1-6	TRBV9	TGTGCCAGCAGCGTGGGGACAGGGGAGATTAATTCACCCCTCCACTTT	CASSVGTGEINSPLHF
.	.	TRBJ2-7	TRBV6-5	TGTGCCAGCACTCCGGCCGGACGAATTGCCTACGAGCAGTACTTC	CASTPAGRIAYEQYF
once	.	TRBJ1-6	TRBV2	TGTGCCAGGGGGTACTACAGTAATTCACCCCTCCACTTT	CARGYYSNSPLHF
.	TRBD1	TRBJ2-6	TRBV30	TGTGCCTGGAGGAACAGGGGCCCAGGGGCTGGGGCCAACGTCCTGACTTTC	CAWRNRGPGAGANVLTF
few	.	TRBJ2-1	TRBV28	TGTGCCAGCAGTTCCCGACAGGCGAAAGAGCAGTTCTTC	CASSSRQAKEQFF
few	TRBD2	TRBJ2-3	TRBV10-3	TGTGCCATCAGTGCGGCGGGGGGGCCTGCAGATACGCAGTATTTT	CAISAAGGPADTQYF
few	.	TRBJ2-3	TRBV11-2	TGTGCCAGCAGCCCCTTAGGGAATACGCAGTATTTT	CASSPLGNTQYF
.	.	TRBJ1-1	TRBV5-1	TGCGCCAGCAGCTTGGCTTGGGGTAGTAGGGCCGAGAAGAACACTGAAGCTTTCTTT	CASSLAWGSRAEKNTEAFF
few	.	TRBJ2-4	TRBV18	TGTGCCAGCTCACCTTCGACTGAGCGGGCGGACATTCAGTACTTC	CASSPSTERADIQYF
.	.	TRBJ2-2	TRBV5-1	TGCGCCAGCAGCTTGGAAAGAGGCGGGGAGCTGTTTTTT	CASSLERGGELFF
.	TRBD2	TRBJ2-7	TRBV9	TGTGCCAGCAGCGCCTTTAGCGGGGGGGACTACGAGCAGTACTTC	CASSAFSGGDYEQYF
.	.	TRBJ2-1	TRBV7-7	TGTGCTAGCAGCCCCGGGTGGGCGAATGAGCAGTTCTTC	CASSPGWANEQFF
.	.	TRBJ2-5	TRBV5-6	TGTGCCAGCAGCTTGGTGGAGACCCAGTACTTC	CASSLVETQYF
few	TRBD2	TRBJ2-1	TRBV5-1	TGCGCCAGCAGCTGGGGGCGGGGTAGCGGGGCCGCCAGCTCCTACAATGAGCAGTTCTTC	CASSWGRGSGAASSYNEQFF
few	TRBD1	TRBJ1-1	TRBV6-5	TGTGCCAGCAGTTACTCGGGGACAGGGGACACTGAAGCTTTCTTT	CASSYSGTGDTEAFF
few	.	TRBJ1-2	TRBV14	TGTGCCAGCAGCCAACTGTGGGACGGGCTCTATGGCTACACCTTC	CASSQLWDGLYGYTF
.	.	TRBJ2-3	TRBV21-1	TGTGCCAGCAACGAGATGCCGCAGTATTTT	CASNEMPQYF
few	.	TRBJ1-5	TRBV9	TGTGCCAGCAGTCAGGGATTTCAGCCCCAGCATTTT	CASSQGFQPQHF
few	.	TRBJ1-4	TRBV30	TGTGCCTGCCGAACCGGGCTCTTTAATGAAAAACTGTTTTTT	CACRTGLFNEKLFF
.	TRBD2	TRBJ2-7	TRBV7-2	TGTGCCAGCAGCCCCAGCTTTCAGCGGGGTTCCTCCTACGAGCAGTACTTC	CASSPSFQRGSSYEQYF
.	.	TRBJ2-1	TRBV14	TGTGCCAGCAGCCAAACTGTCTCCTACAATGAGCAGTTCTTC	CASSQTVSYNEQFF
few	.	TRBJ1-1	TRBV4-2	TGTGCCAGCAGCCAAGACCGAGGGAGGGCCACTGAAGCTTTCTTT	CASSQDRGRATEAFF
.	.	TRBJ2-7	TRBV7-9	TGTGCCAGCAGCTTGAGGGCAGCGTCCTACGAGCAGTACTTC	CASSLRAASYEQYF
few	.	TRBJ2-3	TRBV2	TGTGCCAGCAGTGAAGCGCGGGGAACGCAGTATTTT	CASSEARGTQYF
few	TRBD1	TRBJ2-7	TRBV20-1	TGCAGTGCCTCGGGACAGGGCCAAAGGTGGTTC	CSASGQGQRWF
.	TRBD1	TRBJ2-3	TRBV12-5	TGTGCTAGTGGTTTGGCGGACAGGGGGCTTCAAGATACGCAGTATTTT	CASGLADRGLQDTQYF
few	.	TRBJ1-1	TRBV6-4	TGTGCCAGCAGTGTGGACAGAGCGAACACTGAAGCTTTCTTT	CASSVDRANTEAFF
.	.	TRBJ2-7	TRBV28	TGTGCCAGCAGTGGGAGCGGATCCTACGAGCAGTACTTC	CASSGSGSYEQYF
.	.	TRBJ2-7	TRBV19	TGTGCCAGTAGTTCCGCTAGGGACGTCGAGCAGTACTTC	CASSSARDVEQYF
.	.	TRBJ2-5	TRBV5-8	TGTGCCAGCAGCTTGGCCGTTCGGGAGACCCAGTACTTC	CASSLAVRETQYF
.	.	TRBJ1-1	TRBV29-1	TGCAGCGTTGCGACAGGAATTTACACTGAAGCTTTCTTT	CSVATGIYTEAFF
few	.	TRBJ2-1	TRBV4-3	TGCGCCAGCAGCCATCAAGACCGCTACAATGAGCAGTTCTTC	CASSHQDRYNEQFF
.	.	TRBJ2-2	TRBV19	TGTGCCACCACACAGAACACCGGGGAGCTGTTTTTT	CATTQNTGELFF
.	TRBD1	TRBJ2-2	TRBV9	TGTGCCAGCAGCGTAGATGGGACAGTGAACACCGGGGAGCTGTTTTTT	CASSVDGTVNTGELFF
.	.	TRBJ2-5	TRBV7-3	TGTGCCAGCAGCTCCGGGACACAAGAGACTCAGTACTTC	CASSSGTQETQYF
few	TRBD1	TRBJ1-5	TRBV2	TGTGCCAGCAGTGGGACAGGGGAAAGTCAGCCCCAGCATTTT	CASSGTGESQPQHF
.	.	TRBJ2-1	TRBV11-1	TGTGCCAGCAGCTTCTTTCGCTACGACAATGAGCAGTTCTTC	CASSFFRYDNEQFF